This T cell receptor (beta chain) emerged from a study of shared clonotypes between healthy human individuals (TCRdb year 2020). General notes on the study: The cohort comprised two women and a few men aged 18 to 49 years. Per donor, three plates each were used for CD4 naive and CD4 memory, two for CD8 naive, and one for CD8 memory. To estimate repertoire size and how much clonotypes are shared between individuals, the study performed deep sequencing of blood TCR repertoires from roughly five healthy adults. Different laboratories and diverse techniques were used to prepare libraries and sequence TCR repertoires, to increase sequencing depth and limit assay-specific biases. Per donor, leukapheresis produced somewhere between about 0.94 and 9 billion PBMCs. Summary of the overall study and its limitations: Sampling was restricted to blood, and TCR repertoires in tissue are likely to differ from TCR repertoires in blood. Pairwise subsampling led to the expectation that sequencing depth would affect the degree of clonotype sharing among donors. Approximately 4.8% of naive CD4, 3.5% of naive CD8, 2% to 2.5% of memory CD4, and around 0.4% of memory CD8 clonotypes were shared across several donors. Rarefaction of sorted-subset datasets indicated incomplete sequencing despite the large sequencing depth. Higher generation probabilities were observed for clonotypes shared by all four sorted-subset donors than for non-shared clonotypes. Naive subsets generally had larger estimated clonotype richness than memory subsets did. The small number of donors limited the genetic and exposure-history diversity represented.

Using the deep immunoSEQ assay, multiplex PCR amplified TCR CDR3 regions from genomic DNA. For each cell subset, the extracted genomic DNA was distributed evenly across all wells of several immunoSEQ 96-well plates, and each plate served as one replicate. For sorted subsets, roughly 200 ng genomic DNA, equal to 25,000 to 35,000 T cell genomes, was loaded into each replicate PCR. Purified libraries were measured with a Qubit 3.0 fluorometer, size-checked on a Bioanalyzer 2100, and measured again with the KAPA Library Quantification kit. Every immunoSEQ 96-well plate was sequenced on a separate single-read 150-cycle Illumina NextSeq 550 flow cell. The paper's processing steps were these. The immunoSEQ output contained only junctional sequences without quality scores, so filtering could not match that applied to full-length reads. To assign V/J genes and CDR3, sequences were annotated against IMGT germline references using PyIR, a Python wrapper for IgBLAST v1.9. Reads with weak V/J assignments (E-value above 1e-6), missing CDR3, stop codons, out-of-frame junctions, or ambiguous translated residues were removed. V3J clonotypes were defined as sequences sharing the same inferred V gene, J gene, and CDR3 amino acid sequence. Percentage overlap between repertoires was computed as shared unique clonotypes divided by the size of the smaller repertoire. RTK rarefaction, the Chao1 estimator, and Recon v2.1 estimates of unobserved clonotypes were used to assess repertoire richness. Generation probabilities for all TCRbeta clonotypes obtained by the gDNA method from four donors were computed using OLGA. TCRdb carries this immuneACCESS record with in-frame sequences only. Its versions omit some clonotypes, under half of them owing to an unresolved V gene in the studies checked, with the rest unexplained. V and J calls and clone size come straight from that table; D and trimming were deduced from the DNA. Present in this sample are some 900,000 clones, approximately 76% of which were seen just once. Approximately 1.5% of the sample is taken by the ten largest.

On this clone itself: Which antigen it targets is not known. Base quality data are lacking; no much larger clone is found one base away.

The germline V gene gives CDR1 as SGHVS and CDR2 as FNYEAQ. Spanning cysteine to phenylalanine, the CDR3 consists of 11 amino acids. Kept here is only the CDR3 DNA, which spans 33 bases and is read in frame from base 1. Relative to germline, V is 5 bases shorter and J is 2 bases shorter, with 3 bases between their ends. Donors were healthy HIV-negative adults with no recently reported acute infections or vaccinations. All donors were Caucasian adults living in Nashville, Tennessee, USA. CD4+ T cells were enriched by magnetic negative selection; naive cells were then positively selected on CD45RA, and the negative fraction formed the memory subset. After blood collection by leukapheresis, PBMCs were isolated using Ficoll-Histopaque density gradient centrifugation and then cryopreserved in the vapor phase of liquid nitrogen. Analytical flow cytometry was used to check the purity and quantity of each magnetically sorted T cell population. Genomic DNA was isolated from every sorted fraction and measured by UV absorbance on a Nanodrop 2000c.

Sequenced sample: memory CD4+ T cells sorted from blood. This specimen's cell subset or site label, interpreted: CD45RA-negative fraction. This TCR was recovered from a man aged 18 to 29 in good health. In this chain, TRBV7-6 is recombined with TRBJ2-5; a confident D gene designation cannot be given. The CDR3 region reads CASSVQETQYF. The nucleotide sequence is TGTGCCAGCAGCGTTCAAGAGACCCAGTACTTC.